A selection of T cell receptor beta chains follows, all from one sample in a study of T cell repertoires in cytomegalovirus infection. Via MiXCR, TCRdb re-called the reads, giving one row per CDR3 protein. Of some 700,000 distinct CDR3 sequences listed, 35% were seen once; the top ten hold more than 2.5%. The sequenced sample consisted of PBMCs. The receptors stem from a human donor in good health (CMV status not recorded). Some clones in this sample may be carry-over from other donors' samples. The CDR3 runs from the conserved cysteine through the conserved F or W. The D gene is left open where the match is weak. Clone sizes are given selectively: once, few, many, or a class where the clone is expanded.

CDR3aa	CDR3nt	v_gene	j_gene	d_gene	abundance
CATLVTLRGYEQYF	TGTGCCACCTTAGTGACTTTGCGGGGCTACGAGCAGTACTTC	TRBV6-6	TRBJ2-7	-	few
CAISEFTGNTIYF	TGTGCCATCAGTGAGTTCACTGGAAACACCATATATTTT	TRBV10-3	TRBJ1-3	-	few
CSARDFRLAHPGFF	TGCAGTGCTAGAGATTTCCGACTAGCCCATCCGGGGTTCTTC	TRBV20-1	TRBJ2-1	TRBD2	few
CASSLAAGEQFF	TGTGCCAGCAGCTTAGCGGCGGGGGAGCAGTTCTTC	TRBV7-9	TRBJ2-1	-	many
CASSLTRNTGELFF	TGTGCCAGCAGTTTGACCAGGAACACCGGGGAGCTGTTTTTT	TRBV28	TRBJ2-2	-	many
CAITRDPRYEQYF	TGTGCCATCACCCGAGACCCGCGCTACGAGCAGTACTTC	TRBV10-3	TRBJ2-7	-	few
CASSIGDRGTEAFF	TGTGCCAGTAGTATAGGGGACCGTGGCACTGAAGCTTTCTTT	TRBV19	TRBJ1-1	-	-
CASSYEGQVEETQYF	TGTGCCAGCAGTTACGAGGGGCAGGTTGAAGAGACCCAGTACTTC	TRBV6-2/TRBV6-3	TRBJ2-5	-	-
CASSLRQRRGEQFF	TGTGCCAGCAGCTTGCGACAGAGACGGGGTGAGCAGTTCTTC	TRBV7-2	TRBJ2-1	-	many
CASNSGATYGYTF	TGTGCCAGTAACTCAGGGGCGACGTATGGCTACACCTTC	TRBV19	TRBJ1-2	-	few
CARSLVRHQPQHF	TGTGCCAGAAGCTTAGTGCGTCATCAGCCCCAGCATTTT	TRBV7-2	TRBJ1-5	-	-
CARSHRTGGRDEQYF	TGTGCCAGAAGCCACAGGACAGGGGGCAGGGACGAGCAGTACTTC	TRBV5-5	TRBJ2-7	TRBD1	-
CASSPESSGRRGGELFF	TGTGCCAGCAGCCCAGAGAGTAGCGGGAGGCGGGGCGGGGAGCTGTTTTTT	TRBV11-2	TRBJ2-2	TRBD2	-
CASSPAGRGMRTEAFF	TGTGCCAGCAGCCCAGCGGGGAGGGGAATGAGAACTGAAGCTTTCTTT	TRBV7-3	TRBJ1-1	-	few
CASSFTQGDVGYTF	TGTGCCAGCAGCTTTACGCAGGGGGATGTGGGCTACACCTTC	TRBV7-9	TRBJ1-2	TRBD1	few
CASSLRGLSSYNEQFF	TGTGCCAGCAGTCTACGCGGGTTAAGCTCCTACAATGAGCAGTTCTTC	TRBV25-1	TRBJ2-1	-	few
CASSQAGTSGGASTQYF	TGCGCCAGCAGCCAAGCCGGGACTAGCGGGGGGGCGAGTACGCAGTATTTT	TRBV4-1	TRBJ2-3	TRBD2	-
CATNFFVSNQPQHF	TGTGCCACCAACTTTTTCGTTAGCAATCAGCCCCAGCATTTT	TRBV12-3/TRBV12-4	TRBJ1-5	-	-
CAKQFAIRGNEQFF	TGTGCCAAGCAGTTCGCTATTAGGGGGAATGAGCAGTTCTTC	TRBV6-2/TRBV6-3	TRBJ2-1	-	many
CASSIKESGLMPQHF	TGTGCCAGTAGTATCAAAGAGAGTGGCCTGATGCCCCAGCATTTT	TRBV19	TRBJ1-5	-	few
CSYEVENPDTQYF	TGCAGCTATGAGGTAGAGAACCCAGATACGCAGTATTTT	TRBV20-1	TRBJ2-3	-	-
CASSSPGPNSGNTIYF	TGTGCCAGCAGCTCTCCGGGACCGAACTCTGGAAACACCATATATTTT	TRBV28	TRBJ1-3	-	-
CSAEGSSTDTQYF	TGCAGTGCAGAAGGCAGTTCTACAGATACGCAGTATTTT	TRBV20-1	TRBJ2-3	-	-
CASSHTGTGNEQFF	TGTGCCAGCAGCCATACCGGGACAGGCAATGAGCAGTTCTTC	TRBV7-3	TRBJ2-1	TRBD1	many
CASSQEGATDYGDTF	TGCGCCAGCAGCCAAGAAGGCGCGACCGACTATGGGGACACCTTC	TRBV4-1	TRBJ1-2	-	many
CASSFPRTGRGNSPLHF	TGTGCCAGCAGTTTTCCCCGGACAGGGAGGGGTAATTCACCCCTCCACTTT	TRBV28	TRBJ1-6	TRBD1	few
CASSLDRGDNSPLHF	TGTGCCAGCAGCTTAGACAGGGGGGATAATTCACCCCTCCACTTT	TRBV7-2	TRBJ1-6	TRBD1	many
CASSLEQGCNTEAFF	TGTGCCAGCAGCTTAGAGCAGGGTTGTAACACTGAAGCTTTCTTT	TRBV11-2	TRBJ1-1	-	-
CAIEAGGTGEEKLFF	TGTGCCATCGAAGCCGGGGGGACAGGGGAGGAAAAACTGTTTTTT	TRBV6-6	TRBJ1-4	TRBD1	-
CASSFRLTQYF	TGTGCCAGCAGTTTCAGGTTGACGCAGTATTTT	TRBV28	TRBJ2-3	-	-
CASSAHLTVYNEKLFF	TGTGCCAGTAGTGCCCACCTGACAGTTTACAATGAAAAACTGTTTTTT	TRBV19	TRBJ1-4	-	few
CATRIGTSEDTQYF	TGCGCCACACGGATCGGGACTAGTGAAGATACGCAGTATTTT	TRBV5-1	TRBJ2-3	TRBD2	-
CASSLVGNSNQPQHF	TGTGCCAGCAGCTTAGTTGGAAATAGCAATCAGCCCCAGCATTTT	TRBV7-8	TRBJ1-5	-	few
CASSVDPRGGGSGYTF	TGTGCCAGCAGCGTAGATCCCCGCGGTGGTGGGAGCGGCTACACCTTC	TRBV9	TRBJ1-2	-	-
CASSGQLTDPTYGYTF	TGTGCCAGCAGCGGACAGCTAACTGACCCCACCTATGGCTACACCTTC	TRBV28	TRBJ1-2	-	few
CASSQGQGTGNTIYF	TGTGCCAGCAGCCAAGGACAGGGGACTGGAAACACCATATATTTT	TRBV4-2	TRBJ1-3	TRBD1	once
CANSRDRVRPNTEAFF	TGTGCCAACAGCAGAGATCGGGTCCGCCCGAACACTGAAGCTTTCTTT	TRBV15	TRBJ1-1	-	-
CASSSTSDRTDRYGYTF	TGTGCCAGCAGCTCGACGTCAGACCGGACAGATAGATATGGCTACACCTTC	TRBV7-9	TRBJ1-2	-	-
CASSVIGANTEAFF	TGTGCCAGCAGTGTCATCGGGGCGAACACTGAAGCTTTCTTT	TRBV25-1	TRBJ1-1	-	-
CASSLSPGGRGEKLFF	TGTGCCAGCAGTTTATCACCCGGGGGGAGAGGTGAAAAACTGTTTTTT	TRBV27	TRBJ1-4	-	-
CASSYKRGSYNEQFF	TGCGCCAGCAGTTATAAGCGGGGCTCCTACAATGAGCAGTTCTTC	TRBV23-1	TRBJ2-1	TRBD2	-
CASGGGTGATGELFF	TGTGCCAGCGGAGGAGGGACAGGAGCCACCGGGGAGCTGTTTTTT	TRBV6-1	TRBJ2-2	TRBD1	many
CASGIQGGPSYGYTF	TGCGCCAGCGGTATACAGGGGGGACCTTCCTATGGCTACACCTTC	TRBV5-1	TRBJ1-2	TRBD1	-
CASSRGSGDTDTQYF	TGTGCTAGCAGCCGCGGGAGCGGGGACACAGATACGCAGTATTTT	TRBV7-7	TRBJ2-3	TRBD2	-
CASSQEPSRSYEQYF	TGCGCCAGCAGCCAAGAACCGTCCAGATCCTACGAGCAGTACTTC	TRBV4-1	TRBJ2-7	-	few
CATSDLRLAGGDNEQFF	TGTGCCACCAGTGATTTGCGACTAGCGGGAGGGGACAATGAGCAGTTCTTC	TRBV24-1	TRBJ2-1	TRBD2	few
CAGVGGRRSRTDTQYF	TGCGCGGGGGTTGGAGGACGCAGATCCCGCACAGATACGCAGTATTTT	TRBV20-1	TRBJ2-3	TRBD2	-
CASSLGQGNHEQYF	TGTGCCAGCAGCTTAGGACAGGGAAACCACGAGCAGTACTTC	TRBV7-2	TRBJ2-7	TRBD1	-
CASSYQDRVGSTEAFF	TGTGCCAGCAGTTACCAGGACAGGGTGGGGAGCACTGAAGCTTTCTTT	TRBV28	TRBJ1-1	TRBD1	-
CASGQTFGISLSQPQHF	TGTGCTAGTGGTCAGACGTTCGGTATCAGCTTATCCCAGCCCCAGCATTTT	TRBV12-5	TRBJ1-5	-	-
CASSPGELKGEAFF	TGTGCCAGCTCACCGGGGGAGCTTAAAGGTGAAGCTTTCTTT	TRBV18	TRBJ1-1	-	-
CASSFWGLAESYNEQFF	TGTGCCAGCAGCTTCTGGGGACTAGCGGAGTCCTACAATGAGCAGTTCTTC	TRBV5-6	TRBJ2-1	TRBD2	-
CATNLAEDTDTQYF	TGTGCCACCAATTTGGCAGAAGACACAGATACGCAGTATTTT	TRBV24-1	TRBJ2-3	-	-
CASSNDGREQYF	TGTGCCAGCAGTAATGACGGACGCGAGCAGTACTTC	TRBV7-1	TRBJ2-7	-	few
CASSLGAANQPQHF	TGTGCCAGCAGCCTGGGGGCAGCAAATCAGCCCCAGCATTTT	TRBV7-6	TRBJ1-5	-	many
CASMERGMGTEAFF	TGTGCCAGTATGGAGAGGGGCATGGGCACTGAAGCTTTCTTT	TRBV19	TRBJ1-1	-	-
CASSVQGNGYTF	TGTGCCAGCAGTGTACAGGGGAATGGCTACACCTTC	TRBV6-1	TRBJ1-2	TRBD1	few
CASRIGRTIEAFF	TGTGCCAGTAGAATTGGACGGACCATTGAAGCTTTCTTT	TRBV19	TRBJ1-1	-	few
CASSLAPAPGSSEQYF	TGTGCCAGCAGCTTAGCTCCGGCCCCAGGGTCAAGCGAGCAGTACTTC	TRBV11-2	TRBJ2-7	-	-
CSVDAPWTGPNTEAFF	TGCAGCGTTGACGCGCCTTGGACAGGGCCGAACACTGAAGCTTTCTTT	TRBV29-1	TRBJ1-1	TRBD1	-